This T cell receptor (beta chain) was identified during a study of blood T cell repertoires in COVID-19. In the study overall: Acute and convalescent COVID-19 specimens originated in the United States, Italy and Spain.

The CDR3 length is 12 residues. Trimming shortened V by 6 bases and J by 5 bases, and 13 bases separated the two germline ends. Germline values: CDR1 SQVTM, CDR2 ANQGSEA. Repertoires were generated with immunoSEQ multiplex PCR, while TCRdb's copy carries only in-frame clones and drops some. The table shows 250,000 to 300,000 clones, with 80% to 90% occurring only once. Sequenced: peripheral blood. The source of this sequence is an older woman with COVID-19, enrolled during active disease. This chain connects TRBV29-1 to TRBJ1-1, with D possibly being TRBD1 (6 bases). The CDR3, as DNA: TGCAGCGTCCTGGACAGCAAGACTGAAGCTTTCTTT. Its protein is CSVLDSKTEAFF.